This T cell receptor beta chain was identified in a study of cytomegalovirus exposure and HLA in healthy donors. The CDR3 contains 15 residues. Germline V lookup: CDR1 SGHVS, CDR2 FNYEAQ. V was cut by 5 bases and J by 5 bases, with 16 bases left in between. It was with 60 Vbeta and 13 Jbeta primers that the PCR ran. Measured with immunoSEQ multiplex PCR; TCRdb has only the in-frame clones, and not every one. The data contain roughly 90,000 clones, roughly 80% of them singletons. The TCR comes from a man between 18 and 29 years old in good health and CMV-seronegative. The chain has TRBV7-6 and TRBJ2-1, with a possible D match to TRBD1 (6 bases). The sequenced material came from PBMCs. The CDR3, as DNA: TGTGCCAGCAGCCGTCTACAGGGCCAAGACAATGAGCAGTTCTTC. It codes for CASSRLQGQDNEQFF.